The 8 T cell receptor beta chains listed next were all sequenced from one sample in a study of blood T cell repertoires in COVID-19. The table came from immunoSEQ multiplex PCR; TCRdb's copy has only in-frame clones and leaves some out. The sample shows 93,000 or so clones, around 92% of them seen only once. The sequencing input was peripheral blood. The origin of the receptors is a woman aged 60 to 75 with acute or convalescent COVID-19.

This clone occurred once. V usage is TRBV19 and J usage is TRBJ1-1; the D is unclear. The CDR3 contains 14 residues. Germline CDR1 LNHDA, CDR2 SQIVND (reference sequence). Trimming pared 5 bases from V and 0 bases from J, leaving 10 bases between. The CDR3 DNA reads as TGTGCCAGTAGTTGGGGAGGGTTGAACACTGAAGCTTTCTTT. Its protein product is CASSWGGLNTEAFF.

The chain recombines TRBV19 with TRBJ1-2; tentatively, D is TRBD1 (5 bases). The CDR3 covers 15 residues. The germline CDR1 and CDR2 sequences are LNHDA and SQIVND (reference sequence). The ends were cut back, 6 bases at V and 9 bases at J, with 23 bases in the middle. CDR3 sequence: CASSGKGYRRGSYTF. The CDR3 DNA reads TGTGCCAGTAGCGGAAAGGGATATCGACGGGGGAGCTACACCTTC. The full variable domain, completed using reference TRBV19 and TRBJ1-2, is DGGITQSPKYLFRKEGQNVTLSCEQNLNHDAMYWYRQDPGQGLRLIYYSQIVNDFQKGDIAEGYSVSREKKESFPLTVTSAQKNPTAFYLCASSGKGYRRGSYTFGSGTRLTVV.

This clone has just one count. This sequence joins TRBV6-5 and TRBJ2-1; 11 nucleotides align to TRBD2. The junction had 6 bases not matched to a gene; V was cut back by 4 bases and J by 7 bases. The CDR3 totals 15 residues. Germline assignment: CDR1 MNHEY and CDR2 SVGAGI. The CDR3: CASSSIAGGENEQFF. Written as DNA, the CDR3 is TGTGCCAGCAGTTCGATAGCGGGAGGGGAGAATGAGCAGTTCTTC.

V gene TRBV27 combines with J gene TRBJ2-5; D is ambiguous. V gave up 2 bases and J gave up 5 bases, with 15 bases separating them. The CDR3 has 15 residues. Germline CDR1 and CDR2: MNHEY and SMNVEV (reference sequence). CDR3 protein: CASSLAFRNTETQYF. The CDR3 coding sequence is TGTGCCAGCAGTTTAGCTTTCCGTAACACGGAGACCCAGTACTTC.

J is TRBJ1-4 and V is TRBV19; 7 bases line up with TRBD1. From germline, CDR1 is LNHDA and CDR2 SQIVND (reference sequence). Trimming took 6 bases from V and 4 from J; bases not matched to a gene: 8. The CDR3 runs to 15 residues. The CDR3 region has the DNA TGTGCCAGTAGCGAACTCCGGGACAGTAATGAAAAACTGTTTTTT. The encoded protein is CASSELRDSNEKLFF.

The chain is built from TRBV10-3 and TRBJ2-3, with TRBD2 as a possible D gene (6 bases). The CDR3 totals 15 residues. V was cut by 3 bases and J by 3 bases, with 13 bases left in between. The V gene's germline CDR1 is ENHRY and CDR2 SYGVKD. The CDR3 bases are TGTGCCATCAGTGAAGGTGGGAGCGGGACAGATACGCAGTATTTT. Encoded protein: CAISEGGSGTDTQYF.

The genes are TRBV7-8 and TRBJ1-1; D gene unclear. V gave up 5 bases and J gave up 6 bases, with 13 bases separating them. Germline CDR1 reads SGHVS; CDR2 reads FQNEAQ. The CDR3 length is 13 residues. CDR3 coding DNA: TGTGCCAGCAGCACCGTGTTTGGGCCTGAAGCTTTCTTT. This encodes CASSTVFGPEAFF.

This chain joins TRBV27 and TRBJ2-5; D remains ambiguous. The V gene lost 3 bases and the J gene lost 5 bases, with 10 bases spanning the gap. CDR3 size: 13 residues. Germline V lookup: CDR1 MNHEY, CDR2 SMNVEV (reference sequence). The CDR3, as DNA: TGTGCCAGCAGTTTGACTTCTTGGGAGACCCAGTACTTC. Residues: CASSLTSWETQYF.